These 15 T cell receptor beta chains share one sample of origin, sequenced in a study of blood T cell repertoires in COVID-19 (dated by TCRdb to the early 2020s). Library preparation was by the immunoSEQ multiplex PCR assay. Not all clones reach the TCRdb copy of this immuneACCESS table, which keeps in-frame sequences only. Checked studies attribute under half of the gap to unresolved V genes and leave the rest unexplained. The sample data list 200,000 or so clones, and approximately 90% of these were observed just once. The ten top clones hold approximately 2.1% of the sample. The sequencing sample was made of peripheral blood. These receptors all come from a man in his 70s with active or convalescent COVID-19.

This sequence joins TRBV2 and TRBJ1-6, with D perhaps matching TRBD1 (5 bases). Trimming removed 8 bases at V and 3 bases at J, with 14 bases between. Germline-derived CDR1 and CDR2 are SNHLY and FYNNEI. There are 15 residues in the CDR3. The chain's CDR3 is CASGNLGDYNSPLHF. The CDR3 DNA sequence: TGTGCCAGCGGGAACTTAGGGGACTATAATTCACCCCTCCACTTT.

The V call is TRBV9, the J call TRBJ2-7; 12 nucleotides line up with TRBD2. Losses at the gene ends were 3 bases for V and 7 bases for J; bases not matched to a gene: 11. This CDR3 has 16 amino acids. CDR1 is SGDLS and CDR2 is YYNGEE in the germline V gene. The CDR3 loop is CASSEGLAGYIREQYF. The CDR3 DNA follows: TGTGCCAGCAGCGAGGGACTAGCGGGTTACATACGAGAGCAGTACTTC.

V and J are TRBV18 and TRBJ2-3, with a weak D call TRBD2 (6 bases). The V gene lost 0 bases and the J gene lost 0 bases, with 13 bases spanning the gap. CDR1 KGHSH and CDR2 LQKENI come from the germline V gene. There are 17 residues in the CDR3. In DNA form, the CDR3 reads TGTGCCAGCTCACCACCGGTGGGGGACTCTAGCACAGATACGCAGTATTTT. Protein sequence: CASSPPVGDSSTDTQYF.

The chain carries TRBV19 and TRBJ1-6; the D is unclear. CDR1 is LNHDA, CDR2 SQIVND, per germline (reference sequence). The V and J ends lost 3 bases and 7 bases respectively, with 7 bases between them. The CDR3 totals 13 residues. CDR3 loop: CASSILTNSPLHF. The DNA for the CDR3 is TGTGCCAGTAGTATTTTGACAAATTCACCCCTCCACTTT.

The rearrangement joins TRBV7-9 to TRBJ2-1; D not certain. V was clipped by 2 bases and J by 6 bases, with 11 bases between them. This CDR3 spans 14 amino acids. Germline V gene lookup returns CDR1 SEHNR and CDR2 FQNEAQ (reference sequence). The CDR3 is CASSLTQSSNEQFF. The CDR3 DNA follows: TGTGCCAGCAGCTTAACCCAGTCTAGCAATGAGCAGTTCTTC. Filled out from reference TRBV7-9 and TRBJ2-1, the complete variable domain reads DTGVSQNPRHKITKRGQNVTFRCDPISEHNRLYWYRQTLGQGPEFLTYFQNEAQLEKSRLLSDRFSAERPKGSFSTLEIQRTEQGDSAMYLCASSLTQSSNEQFFGPGTRLTVL.

The chain combines TRBV24-1 with TRBJ2-3, with D possibly being TRBD1 (5 bases). CDR3 size: 15 residues. V lost 3 bases and J lost 5, with 14 bases in between. Germline lookup yields CDR1 KGHDR and CDR2 SFDVKD. CDR3 bases: TGTGCCACCAGTGATAGGCTGGCAGGGCAAGATACGCAGTATTTT. Translated, it gives CATSDRLAGQDTQYF.

The chain combines TRBV6-5 with TRBJ2-7; 9 bases agree with TRBD1. Looked up from germline, CDR1 is MNHEY and CDR2 is SVGAGI. This CDR3 comprises 12 residues. V trimming: 6 bases; J trimming: 6 bases; junction bases outside the gene matches: 3. This CDR3 reads CASRQGASEQYF. In DNA form, the CDR3 reads TGTGCCAGCAGACAGGGGGCATCCGAGCAGTACTTC.

This chain connects TRBV4-3 to TRBJ2-7, with 7 bases that match TRBD1. Unmatched junction bases numbered 11, after V lost 6 bases and J lost 6 bases. The CDR3 has 14 amino acids. In germline, CDR1 is LGHNA, CDR2 YSLEER. The CDR3 reads CASRPDREYGEQYF. The CDR3 DNA reads TGCGCCAGCAGACCTGACAGGGAGTATGGCGAGCAGTACTTC.

The chain couples TRBV20-1 to TRBJ2-7; weak D call: TRBD2 (6 bases). Germline V lookup: CDR1 DFQATT, CDR2 SNEGSKA (reference sequence). The CDR3 runs 13 residues. Deletions cut 3 bases from V and 2 bases from J, with 11 bases between. CDR3 protein: CSASLLAPYEQYF. The DNA of the CDR3 is TGCAGTGCTAGTCTACTAGCCCCCTACGAGCAGTACTTC.

The rearrangement joins TRBV14 to TRBJ2-2; 8 bases align to TRBD1. V dropped 4 bases and J dropped 4; count of bases not matched to a gene: 8. CDR1 and CDR2 (germline): SGHDN, FVKESK. There are 16 residues in the CDR3. The CDR3 here is CASSLRTGSGTGELFF. For the CDR3, the DNA is TGTGCCAGCAGCCTGCGGACAGGGTCGGGCACCGGGGAGCTGTTTTTT.

The genes are TRBV7-6 and TRBJ2-5; 10 bases line up with TRBD2. The germline V gene encodes CDR1 SGHVS and CDR2 FNYEAQ. The trim removed 1 base at V and 2 bases at J, leaving 7 bases unmatched. The length of the CDR3 is 17 residues. The DNA of the CDR3 is TGTGCCAGCAGCTTAGGACTAGCGGGCGGGCCTCAAGAGACCCAGTACTTC. It encodes CASSLGLAGGPQETQYF.

This chain uses TRBV2 with TRBJ2-7, with TRBD2 identical over 7 bases. The CDR3 is 16 amino acids. Germline V gene data show CDR1 as SNHLY and CDR2 as FYNNEI. With 3 bases clipped from V and 6 bases from J, the junction kept 14 bases outside the gene matches. The CDR3 reads CASSDSGIRLTAEQYF. In nucleotides, the CDR3 is TGTGCCAGCAGTGACAGCGGGATAAGGTTAACTGCCGAGCAGTACTTC.

The chain uses TRBV5-4 and TRBJ2-5; a possible D gene is TRBD2 (7 bases). The CDR3 has 16 amino acids. The germline V gene encodes CDR1 SGHNT and CDR2 YYREEE (reference sequence). Trimming left V 4 bases short and J 1 base short, with 17 bases between. The CDR3 loop is CASSLGGLGAQETQYF. CDR3 coding DNA: TGTGCCAGCAGCCTGGGGGGGCTCGGGGCCCAAGAGACCCAGTACTTC.

The chain is built from TRBV24-1 and TRBJ2-2; 9 bases are a match to TRBD1. V gave up 4 bases and J gave up 1 base; unmatched junction bases: 6. The CDR3 is made up of 17 amino acids. Germline V CDR1 and CDR2: KGHDR, SFDVKD. The CDR3 protein is CATSDPRDRENTGELFF. The CDR3 nucleotides read TGTGCCACCAGTGACCCGCGGGACAGGGAGAACACCGGGGAGCTGTTTTTT.

The V call is TRBV6-2 or TRBV6-3, the J call TRBJ1-2; 7 bases are a match to TRBD1. With V trimmed by 2 bases and J by 2 bases, 5 bases remained unmatched. Per the germline V gene, CDR1 is MNHEY and CDR2 is SVGEGT. This CDR3 is built from 15 residues. CDR3 loop: CASSYPGTANYGYTF. The DNA of the CDR3 is TGTGCCAGCAGTTACCCCGGGACAGCGAACTATGGCTACACCTTC.